What follows describes a single T cell receptor beta chain. No antigen is known for it. The source of the sample is a study of OX40 agonist ivuxolimab in advanced cancers. Study overall: Patients were treated with intravenous ivuxolimab, dosed at 0.01 to 10 mg/kg and infused every 2 weeks. Overall study findings and caveats: With doses of 0.1 to 3.0 mg/kg, CD4+ and CD8+ blood T cells had undergone clonal expansion by week 6.

The table came from immunoSEQ multiplex PCR; TCRdb's copy has only in-frame clones and leaves some out. The table has around 100,000 clones, approximately 90% seen once; the top ten hold around 0.58%. V dropped 2 bases and J dropped 7 bases, with 14 bases sitting between them. Germline values: CDR1 MNHNS, CDR2 SASEGT. The CDR3 is 14 residues long. This chain joins TRBV6-1 and TRBJ2-5, with D uncertain. The TCR sequence derives from an adult with an advanced solid tumor such as melanoma, head and neck, liver or kidney cancer. Sequencing was performed on CD4+ or CD8+ T cells sorted from blood, taken in a trial of the OX40 agonist ivuxolimab. CDR3 region: CASSESGSTRTQYF. The CDR3 DNA reads as TGTGCCAGCAGTGAATCGGGCAGTACAAGGACCCAGTACTTC.